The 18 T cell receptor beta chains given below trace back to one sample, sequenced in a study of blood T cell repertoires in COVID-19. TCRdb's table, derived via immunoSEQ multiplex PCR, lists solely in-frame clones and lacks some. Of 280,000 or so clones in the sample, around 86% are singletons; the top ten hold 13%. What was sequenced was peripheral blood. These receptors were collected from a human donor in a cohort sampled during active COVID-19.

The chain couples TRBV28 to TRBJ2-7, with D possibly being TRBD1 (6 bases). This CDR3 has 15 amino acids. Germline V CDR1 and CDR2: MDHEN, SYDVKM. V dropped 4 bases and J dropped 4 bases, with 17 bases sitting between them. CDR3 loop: CASSSAEGQLYEQYF. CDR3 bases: TGTGCCAGCAGTTCCGCAGAAGGACAGCTATACGAGCAGTACTTC.

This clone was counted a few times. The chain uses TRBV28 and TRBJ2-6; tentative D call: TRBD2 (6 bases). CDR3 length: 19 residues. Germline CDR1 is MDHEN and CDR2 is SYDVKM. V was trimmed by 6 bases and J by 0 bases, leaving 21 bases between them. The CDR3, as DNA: TGTGCCAGCAGCCCCACCGGCGGGAAAAGGGCCTCTGGGGCCAACGTCCTGACTTTC. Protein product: CASSPTGGKRASGANVLTF.

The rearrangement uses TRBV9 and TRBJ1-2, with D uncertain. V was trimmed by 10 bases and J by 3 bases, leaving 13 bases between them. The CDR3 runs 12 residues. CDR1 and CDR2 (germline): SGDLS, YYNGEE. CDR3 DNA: TGTGCCTCGTTCCGGGAGGACTATGGCTACACCTTC. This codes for CASFREDYGYTF.

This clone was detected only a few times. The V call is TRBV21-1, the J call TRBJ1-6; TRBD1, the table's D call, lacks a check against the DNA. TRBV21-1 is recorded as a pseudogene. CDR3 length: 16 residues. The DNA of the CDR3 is TGTGCCAGCAGCGACCCCAAGGGACAGTTAAATTCACCCCTCCACTTT. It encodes CASSDPKGQLNSPLHF.

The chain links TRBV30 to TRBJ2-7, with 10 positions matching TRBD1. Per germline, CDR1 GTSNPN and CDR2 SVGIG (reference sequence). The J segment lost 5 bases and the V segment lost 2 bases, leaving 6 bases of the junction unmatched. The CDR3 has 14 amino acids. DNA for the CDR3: TGTGCCTGGAGTACCGGGACAGGGGTCAACGAGCAGTACTTC. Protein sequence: CAWSTGTGVNEQYF.

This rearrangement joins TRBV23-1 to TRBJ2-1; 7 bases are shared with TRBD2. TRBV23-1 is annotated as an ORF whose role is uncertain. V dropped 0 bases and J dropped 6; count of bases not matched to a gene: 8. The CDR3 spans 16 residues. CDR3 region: CASSQSTAGVTNEQFF. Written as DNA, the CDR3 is TGCGCCAGCAGTCAATCAACGGCGGGAGTTACCAATGAGCAGTTCTTC.

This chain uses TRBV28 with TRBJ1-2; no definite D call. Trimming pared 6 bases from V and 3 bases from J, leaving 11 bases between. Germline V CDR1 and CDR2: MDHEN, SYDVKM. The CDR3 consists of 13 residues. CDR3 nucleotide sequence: TGTGCCAGCAGCCCGCTCTTAGACTATGGCTACACCTTC. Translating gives CASSPLLDYGYTF.

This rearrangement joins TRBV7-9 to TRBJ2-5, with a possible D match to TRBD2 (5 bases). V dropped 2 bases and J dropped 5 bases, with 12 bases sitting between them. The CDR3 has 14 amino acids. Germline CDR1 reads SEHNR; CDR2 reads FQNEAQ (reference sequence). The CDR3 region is CASSLNLAVETQYF. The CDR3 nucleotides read TGTGCCAGCAGCTTAAATCTAGCCGTTGAGACCCAGTACTTC.

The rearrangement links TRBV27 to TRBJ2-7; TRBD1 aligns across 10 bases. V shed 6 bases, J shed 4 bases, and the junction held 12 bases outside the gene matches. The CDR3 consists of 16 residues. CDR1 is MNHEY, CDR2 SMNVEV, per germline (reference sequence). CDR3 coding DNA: TGTGCCAGCAGCCCTCCAAGGACAGGGGGGCTGTACGAGCAGTACTTC. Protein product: CASSPPRTGGLYEQYF.

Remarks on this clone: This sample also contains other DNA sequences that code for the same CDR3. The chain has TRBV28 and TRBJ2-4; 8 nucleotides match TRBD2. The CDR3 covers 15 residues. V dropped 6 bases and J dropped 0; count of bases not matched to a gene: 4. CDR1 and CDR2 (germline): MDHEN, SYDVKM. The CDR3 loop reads CASRGLAGAKNIQYF. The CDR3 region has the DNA TGTGCCAGCAGAGGGCTAGCGGGAGCCAAAAACATTCAGTACTTC.

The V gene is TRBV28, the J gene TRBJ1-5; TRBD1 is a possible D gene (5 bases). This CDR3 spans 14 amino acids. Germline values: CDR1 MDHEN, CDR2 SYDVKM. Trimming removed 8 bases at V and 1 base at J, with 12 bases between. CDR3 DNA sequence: TGTGCCAGCGGCAGGGTGATAAGCAATCAGCCCCAGCATTTT. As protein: CASGRVISNQPQHF.

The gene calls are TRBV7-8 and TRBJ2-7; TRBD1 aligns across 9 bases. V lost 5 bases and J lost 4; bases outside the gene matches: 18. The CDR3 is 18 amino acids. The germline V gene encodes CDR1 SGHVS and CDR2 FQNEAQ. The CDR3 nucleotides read TGTGCCAGCAGCAACGCTGGACAGGGGATCCCCTCTCGGTACGAGCAGTACTTC. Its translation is CASSNAGQGIPSRYEQYF.

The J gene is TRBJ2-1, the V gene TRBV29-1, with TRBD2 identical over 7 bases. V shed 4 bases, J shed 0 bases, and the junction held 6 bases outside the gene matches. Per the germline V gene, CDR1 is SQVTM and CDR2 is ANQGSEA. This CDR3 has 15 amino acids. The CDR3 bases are TGCAGCGTTGCCTCGGGACTAATCTCCTACAATGAGCAGTTCTTC. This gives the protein CSVASGLISYNEQFF.

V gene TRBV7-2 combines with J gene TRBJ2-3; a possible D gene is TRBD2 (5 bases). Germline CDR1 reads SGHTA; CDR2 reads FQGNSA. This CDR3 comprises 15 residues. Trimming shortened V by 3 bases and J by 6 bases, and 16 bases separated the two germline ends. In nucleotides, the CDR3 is TGTGCCAGCAGCTTGTCGGGGAGTGGGCTCGATACGCAGTATTTT. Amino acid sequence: CASSLSGSGLDTQYF.

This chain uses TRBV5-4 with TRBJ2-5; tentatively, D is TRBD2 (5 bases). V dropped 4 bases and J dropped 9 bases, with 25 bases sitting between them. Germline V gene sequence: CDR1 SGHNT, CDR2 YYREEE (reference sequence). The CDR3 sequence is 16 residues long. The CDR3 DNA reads TGTGCCAGCAGCAGGCCCTCCGGACTCCTCCCGAGGGCCCAGTACTTC. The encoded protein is CASSRPSGLLPRAQYF.

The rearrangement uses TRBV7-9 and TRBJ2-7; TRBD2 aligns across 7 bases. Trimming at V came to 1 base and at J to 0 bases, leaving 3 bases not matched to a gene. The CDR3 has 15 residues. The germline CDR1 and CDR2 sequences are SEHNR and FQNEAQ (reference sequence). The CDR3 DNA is TGTGCCAGCAGCTTAGTCAGCGGGAACTCCTACGAGCAGTACTTC. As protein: CASSLVSGNSYEQYF.

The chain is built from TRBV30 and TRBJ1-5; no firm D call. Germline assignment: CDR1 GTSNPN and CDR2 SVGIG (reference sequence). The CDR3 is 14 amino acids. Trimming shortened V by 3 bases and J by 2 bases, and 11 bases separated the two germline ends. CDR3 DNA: TGTGCCTGGAGCAAGATGGTAGGCAATCAGCCCCAGCATTTT. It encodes CAWSKMVGNQPQHF.

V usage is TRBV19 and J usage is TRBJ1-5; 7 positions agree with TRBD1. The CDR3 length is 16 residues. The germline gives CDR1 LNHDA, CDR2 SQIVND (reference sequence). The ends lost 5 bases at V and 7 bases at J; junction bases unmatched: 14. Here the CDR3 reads CASSVNRQGRYQPQHF. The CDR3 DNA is TGTGCCAGTAGTGTGAACCGACAGGGACGCTACCAGCCCCAGCATTTT.